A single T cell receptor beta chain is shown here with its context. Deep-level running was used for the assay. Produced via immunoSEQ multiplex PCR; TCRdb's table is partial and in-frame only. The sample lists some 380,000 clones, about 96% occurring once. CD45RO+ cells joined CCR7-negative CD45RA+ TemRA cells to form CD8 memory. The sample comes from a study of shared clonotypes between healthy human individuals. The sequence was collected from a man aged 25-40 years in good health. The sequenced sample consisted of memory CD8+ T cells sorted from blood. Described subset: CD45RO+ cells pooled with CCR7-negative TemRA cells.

Here the CDR3 DNA reads TGTGCCATCAGGGCGAGGGAGGATGGCTACACCTTC. It encodes CAIRAREDGYTF. The chain employs TRBV10-3 and TRBJ1-2; D is ambiguous. The V end was cut by 6 bases, the J end by 6 bases, with 11 bases between. There are 12 residues in the CDR3. Looked up from germline, CDR1 is ENHRY and CDR2 is SYGVKD.